This T cell receptor (beta chain) is drawn from a study of T cell changes during pregnancy in multiple sclerosis. Some clones are missing from TCRdb's copy, which holds only in-frame ones; the method was immunoSEQ multiplex PCR. The sample lists more than 30,000 clones; almost 90% were seen once. V gave up 4 bases and J gave up 8 bases, with 12 bases separating them. The CDR3 contains 12 residues. Germline V lookup: CDR1 SGHDT, CDR2 YYEEEE. The J gene is TRBJ1-2, the V gene TRBV5-6, with TRBD1 as a possible D gene (5 bases). The source was CD4+ T cells from peripheral blood mononuclear cells, collected in the third trimester of pregnancy. The clonotype comes from a female donor in good health, enrolled as a control in a pregnancy study. The chain's CDR3 is CASSDRVSGYTF. In DNA, the CDR3 is TGTGCCAGCAGCGACAGAGTTTCCGGCTACACCTTC.